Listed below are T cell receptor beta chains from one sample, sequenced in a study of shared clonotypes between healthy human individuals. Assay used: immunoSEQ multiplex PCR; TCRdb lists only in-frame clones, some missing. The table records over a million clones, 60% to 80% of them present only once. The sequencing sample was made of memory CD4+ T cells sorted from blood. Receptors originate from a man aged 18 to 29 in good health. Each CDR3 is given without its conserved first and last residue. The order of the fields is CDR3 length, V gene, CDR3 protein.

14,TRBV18,ASSPPGLAGGGPKF
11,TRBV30,AWRTGRNEKLF
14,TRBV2,ASSRAGGGDAGELF
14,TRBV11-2,ASSLILAGVTGELF
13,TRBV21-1,ASSKVAGANTEAF
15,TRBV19,ASRVGGGLLPGNTIY
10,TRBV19,ASSGTNSPLH
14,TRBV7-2,ASSSGQVDAGNTIY
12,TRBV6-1,ASSNGAGVNEQF
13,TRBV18,ASSPQGDSGGKLF
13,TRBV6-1,ASSDETAVGGKLF
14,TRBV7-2,ASSQRGALSNQPQH
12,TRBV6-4,ASRDVGEGSPLH
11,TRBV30,AWRSGVNTEAF
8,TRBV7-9,ASSFLTQY
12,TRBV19,ASSIVNSRETQY
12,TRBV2,ATHRERSSYEQY
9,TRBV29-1,SVGENYGYT
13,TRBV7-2,ASSSTRQGAPWQF
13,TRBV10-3,AISGGSGGYNEQF
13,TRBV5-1,ASSPGTSGIYEQY
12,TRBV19,ASSMRGNNSPLH
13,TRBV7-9,ASSLGGAQSDEQY
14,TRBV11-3,ASSFSSRGQPGELF
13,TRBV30,AWSIMTATTDTQY
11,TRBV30,AWSVQAGGTQY
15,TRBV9,ASSSTTSGGAQETQY
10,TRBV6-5,ASSQGGGGYT
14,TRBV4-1,ASSQGGGGLSEKLF
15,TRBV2,ASSVTSGTLLPNEQF
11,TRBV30,AWSKWAQETQY
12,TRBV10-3,AISAGGGIQPQH
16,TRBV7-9,ASSSPSGRQGATGELF
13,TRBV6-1,ASSDQGGIYNEQF
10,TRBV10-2,ASRDFSYEQY
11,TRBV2,ACSRGQGYEQY
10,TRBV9,ASGEEWDTQY
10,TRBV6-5,ASSYPPQPQH
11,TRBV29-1,SVGQGAGETQY
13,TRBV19,ASSHRTGTIPRAF
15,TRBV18,ASSQETGGRSGNTIY
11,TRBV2,ASSGDSQETQY
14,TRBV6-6,ASSYGVGLAGGEQY
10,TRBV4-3,ASSQDRGAVE
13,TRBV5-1,ASSETGGVSYGYT
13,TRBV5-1,ASSPRGSSNTEAF
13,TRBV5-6,ASSLWDRDSDTQY
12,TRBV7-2,ASSPPNRNQPQH
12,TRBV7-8,ASSGVEGADTQY
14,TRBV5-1,ASSLDPGQGLYGYT